This paragraph covers one T cell receptor beta chain sequence. Its antigen is undetermined. The repertoire was sequenced with immunoSEQ multiplex PCR; TCRdb's copy has only in-frame clones and lacks some. The sample lists 70,000 to 75,000 clones; about 90% were seen once. This record comes from a study of OX40 agonist ivuxolimab in advanced cancers. The CDR3 contains 14 residues. The germline V and J ends were trimmed by 4 bases and 5 bases, with 14 bases remaining between them. The germline V gene encodes CDR1 PRHDT and CDR2 FYEKMQ (reference sequence). Systemic immunosuppression or autoimmune disease history was grounds to exclude patients. Study observations and caveats: The average count of expanded clones was higher among CD8+ T cells than among CD4+. Researchers did not determine the expanded peripheral T cells' antigen specificity.

The receptor comes from an adult with an advanced solid tumor such as melanoma, head and neck, liver or kidney cancer. The chain couples TRBV13 to TRBJ2-5; D is unclear. The sequenced sample was CD4+ or CD8+ T cells sorted from blood, obtained in a trial of the OX40 agonist ivuxolimab. CDR3 DNA sequence: TGTGCCAGCAGCTCGACCGGGCCCCGGGAGACCCAGTACTTC. Protein sequence: CASSSTGPRETQYF.